The 16 T cell receptor beta chains listed next were all sequenced from one sample in a study of T cells expressing NK-cell markers. TCRdb re-called the 5' RACE reads, yielding one record per CDR3 amino acid sequence without DNA. The sample totals about 380,000 distinct CDR3 sequences; its top ten clones hold roughly 5.2%. Sequenced input: blood T cells: a sorted CD56 or NKG2C T cell subset, CD4+ or CD8+ T cells, or bulk PBMC T cells (not recorded which). The receptors here all came from a man aged 18 to 70 in good health.

The chain combines TRBV19 with TRBJ2-1; TCRdb selects TRBD1, and the lack of DNA leaves this call unchecked. Germline CDR1 reads LNHDA; CDR2 reads SQIVND (reference sequence). This CDR3 contains 17 residues. The CDR3 spells CASSIGSPLQRSNEQFF.

CDR3 amino acids: CASSLVGRENEKLFF. This chain joins TRBV7-9 and TRBJ1-4. Germline CDR1 reads SEHNR; CDR2 reads FQNEAQ (reference sequence). The length of the CDR3 is 15 residues.

This rearrangement joins TRBV7-9 to TRBJ2-7; the D gene TCRdb calls, TRBD1, cannot be checked with no DNA. CDR3 length: 12 residues. Germline CDR1 and CDR2: SEHNR and FQNEAQ (reference sequence). The CDR3 protein is CASNPGRGEQYF.

The chain joins TRBV6-1 to TRBJ2-2; the TCRdb D gene call, TRBD2, has no DNA to confirm it. The CDR3 contains 14 residues. CDR1 and CDR2 (germline): MNHNS, SASEGT. CDR3 in amino acids: CASKPAGSSGELFF.

The chain joins TRBV7-9 to TRBJ1-6; there is no DNA to check the TCRdb D call of TRBD1. Looked up from germline, CDR1 is SEHNR and CDR2 is FQNEAQ (reference sequence). CDR3 length: 16 amino acids. The CDR3 protein is CASSPFGQGNNSPLHF.

The rearrangement joins TRBV21-1 to TRBJ2-1. TRBV21-1 is an annotated pseudogene. This CDR3 has 15 residues. The CDR3 protein is CASSKVWASYNEQFF.

The CDR3 protein is CASSGGNSYGYTF. The rearrangement links TRBV6-1 to TRBJ1-2. The CDR3 has 13 residues. Germline V lookup: CDR1 MNHNS, CDR2 SASEGT.

The chain combines TRBV6-1 with TRBJ1-2; TCRdb's D call, TRBD1, is unchecked because there is no DNA. There are 17 residues in the CDR3. Germline V CDR1 and CDR2: MNHNS, SASEGT. The CDR3 region is CASIFGTGGKGDYGYTF.

The chain couples TRBV29-1 to TRBJ2-3; the D call of TRBD1 rests on TCRdb alone, since no DNA is present to check it. Germline V gene lookup returns CDR1 SQVTM and CDR2 ANQGSEA. CDR3 length: 14 residues. The CDR3 here is CSVLDRGRADTQYF.

The rearrangement links TRBV5-1 to TRBJ2-1; with no DNA, the TCRdb D assignment of TRBD1 cannot be verified. The CDR3 consists of 16 residues. Germline assignment: CDR1 SGHRS and CDR2 YFSETQ. The CDR3 loop reads CASSLVGQGIYNEQFF.

This sequence joins TRBV28 and TRBJ2-1; TCRdb returns TRBD1, unconfirmable since there is no DNA. Germline lookup yields CDR1 MDHEN and CDR2 SYDVKM. The CDR3 totals 16 residues. CDR3 residues: CASSWRGQGDYNEQFF.

The chain carries TRBV3-1 and TRBJ2-5; lacking DNA, the TRBD2 call made by TCRdb goes unchecked. The CDR3 is 15 residues long. The germline V gene has CDR1 LGHDT and CDR2 YNNKEL (reference sequence). The CDR3 reads CASSQTSGPRETQYF.

This rearrangement joins TRBV18 to TRBJ2-7; TCRdb designates TRBD1, a call that cannot be tested without DNA. Germline V lookup: CDR1 KGHSH, CDR2 LQKENI. The CDR3 consists of 15 residues. The CDR3 loop is CASSQGQGRSYEQYF.

The rearrangement joins TRBV20-1 to TRBJ1-2; TCRdb lists TRBD1, though no DNA is available to test this call. CDR1 is DFQATT and CDR2 is SNEGSKA in the germline V gene (reference sequence). The CDR3 is 12 amino acids. The CDR3 here is CSAGAWAGGYTF.

This chain connects TRBV20-1 to TRBJ2-2; as DNA is missing, the TRBD1 call by TCRdb cannot be tested. In germline, CDR1 is DFQATT, CDR2 SNEGSKA (reference sequence). The CDR3 is 17 amino acids. The CDR3 sequence is CSAGKTSPLKNTGELFF.

This chain connects TRBV10-2 to TRBJ1-1. The germline V gene has CDR1 WSHSY and CDR2 SAAADI. The CDR3 has 15 residues. CDR3 amino acids: CASSEMGGAGTEAFF.